These 11 T cell receptor beta chains were sequenced from one sample in a study of shared clonotypes between healthy human individuals. Clones were sequenced by immunoSEQ multiplex PCR, and TCRdb holds only the in-frame ones, with some missing. The sample lists about 1 million clones, about 75% occurring once. The sequencing input was memory CD4+ T cells sorted from blood. Subset given: CD45RA-negative fraction. The receptors were sampled from a man aged 18 to 29 in good health.

The chain recombines TRBV5-5 with TRBJ2-1; D call uncertain. The CDR3 runs to 15 residues. The V and J ends lost 3 bases and 2 bases respectively, with 12 bases between them. Germline CDR1 and CDR2: SGHKS and YYEKEE (reference sequence). The CDR3 DNA follows: TGTGCCAGCAGCTGGGTGTGGCAGACCTACAATGAGCAGTTCTTC. The encoded protein is CASSWVWQTYNEQFF.

This clone came up once. CDR3 loop: CASSLRGMNTEAFF. CDR3 DNA sequence: TGCGCCAGCAGCTTGCGGGGAATGAACACTGAAGCTTTCTTT. This rearrangement joins TRBV5-1 to TRBJ1-1, with unresolved D. Germline V gene lookup returns CDR1 SGHRS and CDR2 YFSETQ. V was clipped by 1 base and J by 0 bases, with 7 bases between them. The CDR3 extends over 14 amino acids.

The chain carries TRBV25-1 and TRBJ2-5; D remains ambiguous. Matching the DNA end better, TRBJ2-7 makes the J call doubtful. The CDR3 sequence is 13 residues long. CDR1 and CDR2 from the germline V gene are MGHDK and SYGVNS. The chain's CDR3 is CASSGVASYEQYF. The CDR3 DNA is TGTGCCAGCAGTGGGGTGGCTTCCTACGAGCAGTACTTC.

The rearrangement joins TRBV7-8 to TRBJ2-3; either TRBD1 or TRBD2 may supply D (6 bases each). This CDR3 is built from 14 residues. V lost 2 bases to trimming and J lost 6 bases, with 12 bases between them. Germline V gives CDR1 SGHVS, CDR2 FQNEAQ. For the CDR3, the DNA is TGTGCCAGCAGCTTAATCCGGGGGCTCGATACGCAGTATTTT. The encoded protein is CASSLIRGLDTQYF.

The chain carries TRBV7-6 and TRBJ2-1; D gene unclear. V was pared by 1 base and J by 7 bases, with 8 bases between. The length of the CDR3 is 13 residues. Per germline, CDR1 SGHVS and CDR2 FNYEAQ. The CDR3 region is CASSLGPLNEQFF. The CDR3 nucleotides are TGTGCCAGCAGCTTAGGGCCCTTGAATGAGCAGTTCTTC.

V is TRBV19 and J is TRBJ2-1, with D possibly TRBD1 on 6 matching bases. Trimming cost V 1 base and J 11 bases, with 9 bases left between them. This CDR3 spans 12 amino acids. Germline values: CDR1 LNHDA, CDR2 SQIVND (reference sequence). The CDR3 protein is CASSIGTAQQFF. As DNA, the CDR3 is TGTGCCAGTAGTATAGGGACAGCTCAGCAGTTCTTC. The full variable domain, in which reference TRBV19 and TRBJ2-1 provide the parts outside the CDR3, is DGGITQSPKYLFRKEGQNVTLSCEQNLNHDAMYWYRQDPGQGLRLIYYSQIVNDFQKGDIAEGYSVSREKKESFPLTVTSAQKNPTAFYLCASSIGTAQQFFGPGTRLTVL.

This chain connects TRBV5-4 to TRBJ2-7; 13 nucleotides align to TRBD2. Germline CDR1 SGHNT, CDR2 YYREEE (reference sequence). V shed 4 bases and J 4 bases; nucleotides not matched to a gene: 5. The CDR3 spans 15 residues. CDR3 protein: CASSDWTSGSYEQYF. In DNA, the CDR3 is TGTGCCAGCAGCGATTGGACTAGCGGGAGTTACGAGCAGTACTTC.

This clone was recorded a few times. The chain recombines TRBV28 with TRBJ1-2; a weak D match, TRBD1 (6 bases). This CDR3 comprises 15 residues. CDR1 is MDHEN and CDR2 is SYDVKM in the germline V gene. V lost 3 bases and J lost 4, with 15 bases in between. The CDR3 loop is CASSFSKGGTYGYTF. Written as DNA, the CDR3 is TGTGCCAGCAGTTTTAGTAAAGGGGGGACCTATGGCTACACCTTC.

The rearrangement joins TRBV5-1 to TRBJ2-5, with D possibly being TRBD2 (7 bases). The CDR3 runs to 15 residues. V lost 4 bases and J lost 4, with 17 bases in between. The germline V gene encodes CDR1 SGHRS and CDR2 YFSETQ. As DNA, the CDR3 is TGCGCCAGCAGCCTAGGGGGGGCCGATTTAGAGACCCAGTACTTC. Amino acids: CASSLGGADLETQYF.

The V call is TRBV6-5, the J call TRBJ2-7, with D maybe TRBD1 (6 bases). CDR1 and CDR2 from the germline V gene are MNHEY and SVGAGI. Trimming took 6 bases from V and 5 from J, leaving 20 bases between them. This CDR3 has 15 amino acids. The DNA of the CDR3 is TGTGCCAGCAGCCCCCAACAGGGATCGAAAAACGAGCAGTACTTC. As protein: CASSPQQGSKNEQYF.

This clone has at least ten counts. Different DNA sequences within this sample yield the same CDR3. V is TRBV11-2 and J is TRBJ2-5, with D uncertain. V shed 5 bases and J shed 4 bases, with 8 bases lying between them. The CDR3 covers 12 residues. The germline V gene has CDR1 SGHAT and CDR2 FQNNGV. For the CDR3, the DNA is TGTGCCAGCAGCCCCAACCTAGAGACCCAGTACTTC. This encodes CASSPNLETQYF.